This T cell receptor beta chain comes out of a study of blood T cell repertoires in COVID-19 (TCRdb year 2020). General notes on the study: The collaborator samples originated in the United States, Italy and Spain and spanned the acute and convalescent phases of COVID-19. A freely available public database, intended as a resource for researchers studying the immune response to SARS-CoV-2, is where the repertoires were released. The material from the prospective study consisted of cDNA or gDNA derived from T cells, B-cell-depleted T cells, or PBMCs. A de-identified subject ID, COVID-19 status, age in years and sex were almost always included in the sample metadata. Samples were obtained from the ongoing ImmuneRACE study (first 160 participants) and from 1,254 subjects provided by 6 global collaborators. Subjects who had been exposed to COVID-19, were actively infected with it, or had recovered from it provided the deeply sampled blood TCRbeta repertoires that made up the dataset. HLA class I and class II types, where available, came from metadata supplied by the sample provider rather than from assay-based typing. On the study overall, not on this receptor specifically: The amount of clinical and demographic metadata varied by source and participant and was provided uncurated.

On this clone itself: Its antigen target is currently unknown. Per-nucleotide qualities are absent, and no much larger clonotype sits a single base away.

Each collaborating institution followed its own protocols to collect whole blood in K2EDTA tubes. Collaborator samples were shipped for TCRbeta analysis as frozen whole blood, isolated PBMCs, or DNA extracted from either sample type. The immunoSEQ Assay, a bias-controlled multiplex PCR, was used to amplify TCRbeta CDR3 regions from genomic DNA. The paper's processing steps were these. The number of nucleated cells in each sample was estimated by amplification of reference gene primers within the assay. To quantify the absolute abundance of each unique TCRbeta CDR3 rearrangement, sequence reads were collapsed and filtered. For each sample, productive Simpson clonality was calculated as the square root of Simpson's diversity index across productive rearrangements. In its TCRdb copy, this immuneACCESS table keeps in-frame sequences only and misses some clones. Where compared with another copy, unresolved V genes explain less than half of these, and the others have no known cause. For V, J and clone size, that table is used; D and trimming come from the DNA. The sample yields about 85,000 clones; about four fifths were counted once. The ten most abundant clones make up about an eighth of the sample.

Counted from cysteine to phenylalanine, this CDR3 has 11 amino acids. Only the CDR3 DNA is retained, 33 bases long and in frame from the first base. V is pared back by 6 bases and J by 9 bases, with 9 bases lying between the germline termini. The sequence derives from a human donor in a cohort sampled during active COVID-19. The chain couples TRBV12-3 or TRBV12-4 to TRBJ2-1; a tentative D call is TRBD2 (6 bases match). Material: peripheral blood. The nucleotide sequence reads TGTGCCAGCAGGGGGGGTGGTGAGCAGTTCTTC. The translation is CASRGGGEQFF.